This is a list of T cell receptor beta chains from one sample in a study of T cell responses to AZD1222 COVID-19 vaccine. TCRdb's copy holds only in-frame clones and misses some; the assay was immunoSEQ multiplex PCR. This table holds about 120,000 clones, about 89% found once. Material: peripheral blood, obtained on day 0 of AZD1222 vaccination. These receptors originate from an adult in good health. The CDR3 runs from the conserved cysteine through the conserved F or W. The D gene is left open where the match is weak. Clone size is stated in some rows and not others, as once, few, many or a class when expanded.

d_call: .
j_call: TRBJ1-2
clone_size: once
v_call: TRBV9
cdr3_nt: TGTGCCAGCAGCTCAGAGACGGTTTATGGCTACACCTTC
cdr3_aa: CASSSETVYGYTF

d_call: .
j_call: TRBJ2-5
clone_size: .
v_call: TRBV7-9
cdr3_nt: TGTGCCAGCAGCTTAGCGGGACACGAGGGACTCCAAGAGACCCAGTACTTC
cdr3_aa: CASSLAGHEGLQETQYF

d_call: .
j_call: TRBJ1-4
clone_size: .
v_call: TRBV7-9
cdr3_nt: TGTGCCAGCAGCTTAGGAGGTAGTGTGGAAAAACTGTTTTTT
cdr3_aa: CASSLGGSVEKLFF

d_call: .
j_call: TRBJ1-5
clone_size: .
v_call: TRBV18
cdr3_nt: TGTGCCAGCTCACCCTCCGGCAATCAGCCCCAGCATTTT
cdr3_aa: CASSPSGNQPQHF

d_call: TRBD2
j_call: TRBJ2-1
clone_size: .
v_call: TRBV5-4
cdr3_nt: TGTGCCAGCAGCTTGGCCAGCGGGGGGGGCTACAATGAGCAGTTCTTC
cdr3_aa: CASSLASGGGYNEQFF

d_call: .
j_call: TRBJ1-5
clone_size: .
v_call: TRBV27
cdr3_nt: TGTGCCAGCAGTTTAAACCAGCCCCAGCATTTT
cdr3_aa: CASSLNQPQHF

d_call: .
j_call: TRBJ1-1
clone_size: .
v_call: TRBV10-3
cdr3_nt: TGTGCCATCAGTGAGGGGAGCATGAACACTGAAGCTTTCTTT
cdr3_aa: CAISEGSMNTEAFF

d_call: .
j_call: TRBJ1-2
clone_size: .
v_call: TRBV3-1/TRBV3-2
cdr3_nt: TGTGCCAGCAGCCCCTCGCGGTTTCGGGGCTATGGCTACACCTTC
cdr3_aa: CASSPSRFRGYGYTF

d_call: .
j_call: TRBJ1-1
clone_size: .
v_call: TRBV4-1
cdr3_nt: TGCGCCAGCAGCCAAGTTGGGCAGGGGAACACTGAAGCTTTCTTT
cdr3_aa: CASSQVGQGNTEAFF

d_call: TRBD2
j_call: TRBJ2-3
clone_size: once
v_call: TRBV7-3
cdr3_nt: TGTGCCAGCAGCCCCCTAGCGGGATCCACAGATACGCAGTATTTT
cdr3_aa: CASSPLAGSTDTQYF

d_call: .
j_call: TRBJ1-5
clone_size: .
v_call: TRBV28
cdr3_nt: TGTGCCAGCAGTCCCCTTACCCAGGGGATTCAGCCCCAGCATTTT
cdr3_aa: CASSPLTQGIQPQHF

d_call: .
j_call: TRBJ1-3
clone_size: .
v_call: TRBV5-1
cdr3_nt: TGCGCCAGCAGCTTGTCATTGACAGGAAATGGAAACACCATATATTTT
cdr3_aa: CASSLSLTGNGNTIYF

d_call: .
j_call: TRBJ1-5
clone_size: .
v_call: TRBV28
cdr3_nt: TGTGCCAGCAGTGAGCCGGGGCAATATAGCAATCAGCCCCAGCATTTT
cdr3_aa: CASSEPGQYSNQPQHF

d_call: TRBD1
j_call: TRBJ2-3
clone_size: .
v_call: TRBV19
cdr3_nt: TGTGCCAGTAGTCCCGAGACAGGGTGGGCAGATACGCAGTATTTT
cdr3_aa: CASSPETGWADTQYF

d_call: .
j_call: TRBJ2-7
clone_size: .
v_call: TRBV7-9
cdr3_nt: TGTGCCAGCAGCTCCAACAGACAGGTATTCCCCTACGAGCAGTACTTC
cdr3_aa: CASSSNRQVFPYEQYF